The entry below describes one T cell receptor (beta chain). The data derive from a study of blood T cell repertoires in COVID-19. Clones were sequenced by immunoSEQ multiplex PCR, and TCRdb holds only the in-frame ones, with some missing. The data show under 200,000 clones, around 79% seen once. Germline CDR1 MNHEY, CDR2 SVGEGT. Unmatched junction bases numbered 2, after V lost 2 bases and J lost 4 bases. There are 13 residues in the CDR3. The clonotype was recovered from a man in his fifties or sixties with active or convalescent COVID-19. The V and J genes are TRBV6-2 or TRBV6-3 and TRBJ2-7; 7 positions agree with TRBD1. The material sequenced was peripheral blood. Here the CDR3 reads CASSYTGAYEQYF. The CDR3 nucleotides are TGTGCCAGCAGTTACACAGGGGCGTACGAGCAGTACTTC.